This T cell receptor beta chain was sequenced in a study of CD8 T cells in ankylosing spondylitis. Findings and caveats of the study: Disease-associated clonotypes exhibited CD8+ identity and were relatively infrequent in peripheral blood. Made up of eight highly homologous variants, a TCR beta motif appeared characteristic of ankylosing spondylitis blood. Matched synovial fluid from ankylosing spondylitis patients was reported to be enriched for disease-linked clones.

This clonotype appeared once. Its antigen is not known. The CDR3 spans 13 residues. Germline-derived CDR1 and CDR2 are MNHNS and SASEGT. V was shortened by 5 bases and J by 9 bases, with 17 bases between the two germline ends. Quantitative barcoded 5'-RACE was used to prepare TCR beta libraries. MiXCR was run by TCRdb on the 5' RACE reads, yielding one entry per CDR3 protein. Of approximately 340,000 distinct CDR3 sequences in the sample, roughly 15% are singletons; the top ten hold approximately 0.99%. This clonotype was sampled from a male donor with ankylosing spondylitis or in good health (not recorded which). The chain combines TRBV6-1 with TRBJ2-7, with D perhaps matching TRBD1 (6 bases). Specimen: blood, either unsorted or a sorted T cell fraction (not recorded which). CDR3: CASSRDNIRGQYF. The CDR3, as DNA: TGTGCCAGCAGTCGGGACAACATACGAGGGCAGTACTTC.